This T cell receptor beta chain was profiled in a study of cytomegalovirus exposure and HLA in healthy donors. Overall study findings and caveats: Available immune exposure information covered CMV serostatus only. A later analysis found that most CMV-associated TCR beta chains appeared HLA-restricted.

PCR primers comprised 60 Vbeta and 13 Jbeta primers. Profiled with immunoSEQ multiplex PCR; TCRdb holds only in-frame clones, not every one. Seen here are about 82,000 clones, 70% to 80% observed once, and the top ten hold 3.3%. This clone was seen a few times. Its antigen is unknown. The CDR3 has 16 amino acids. The germline gives CDR1 MNHNS, CDR2 SASEGT. J was trimmed by 7 bases and V by 2 bases; bases with no gene match: 6. V is TRBV6-1 and J is TRBJ1-6; 9 bases align to TRBD1. This clonotype was obtained from a middle-aged man in good health and CMV-seronegative. The sequencing input was PBMCs. The DNA of the CDR3 is TGTGCCAGCAGTGAATGGGACAGGGTGGGAAATTCACCCCTCCACTTT. This gives the protein CASSEWDRVGNSPLHF.